Below, 8 T cell receptor beta chains from the same sample are listed, as sequenced in a study of T-cell reconstitution after alpha-beta-depleted transplantation in children. Unique molecular identifiers featured in how the TCRbeta library was prepared. TCRdb analysed the PCR reads with MiXCR anew, one entry per CDR3 protein. The profile shows a few hundred thousand distinct CDR3 sequences, 7.5% to 10% of them singletons. Specimen: PBMCs from the stem cell graft donor, collected from the stem cell graft. Receptors were obtained from a human donor who donated a stem cell graft to a child with SCID.

The chain combines TRBV6-5 with TRBJ1-4; D gene uncertain. The V gene's germline CDR1 is MNHEY and CDR2 SVGAGI. The CDR3 totals 17 residues. V was clipped by 0 bases and J by 7 bases, with 18 bases between them. The CDR3 loop is CASSYSIPTTRAEKLFF. In nucleotides, the CDR3 is TGTGCCAGCAGTTACTCGATCCCCACCACCCGAGCTGAAAAACTGTTTTTT.

The chain has TRBV4-2 and TRBJ1-4; 12 positions match TRBD1. The CDR3 contains 18 residues. Germline V gene data show CDR1 as LGHNA and CDR2 as YNFKEQ. The J segment lost 6 bases and the V segment lost 3 bases, leaving 11 bases of the junction unmatched. CDR3 DNA sequence: TGTGCCAGCAGCCAGACCGGGACAGGGGGCCTTTTTGATGAAAAACTGTTTTTT. This codes for CASSQTGTGGLFDEKLFF.

Many counts were recorded for this clonotype. The chain carries TRBV7-2 and TRBJ2-7, with D tentatively TRBD1 (5 bases). CDR3 length equals 15 residues. The V gene's germline CDR1 is SGHTA and CDR2 FQGNSA. Trimming removed 1 base at V and 0 bases at J, with 10 bases between. The CDR3 protein is CASSLGGFGSYEQYF. CDR3 bases: TGTGCCAGCAGCTTAGGGGGCTTCGGCTCCTACGAGCAGTACTTC.

This clonotype was picked up many times. The chain employs TRBV20-1 and TRBJ1-1; possibly TRBD1 for D (6 bases). The CDR3 is 15 residues long. The V gene lost 1 base and the J gene lost 1 base, with 13 bases spanning the gap. Germline loops: CDR1 DFQATT, CDR2 SNEGSKA (reference sequence). DNA of the CDR3: TGCAGTGCTAGAGTGAAGCGGACAGCGAACACTGAAGCTTTCTTT. Amino acids: CSARVKRTANTEAFF.

Ten or more counts support this clonotype. The J gene is TRBJ1-6, the V gene TRBV20-1; TRBD1 matches 8 bases. Germline-derived CDR1 and CDR2 are DFQATT and SNEGSKA (reference sequence). The V segment lost 3 bases and the J segment 10 bases; nucleotides outside the gene matches: 8. The CDR3 loop spans 14 amino acids. CDR3 region: CSASLQTGASPLHF. CDR3 bases: TGCAGTGCTAGTCTTCAGACAGGGGCCTCACCCCTCCACTTT.

With regard to this clonotype: Being one base from a much bigger clone, this may be a read error. The rearrangement joins TRBV7-8 to TRBJ2-5; 9 positions agree with TRBD2. CDR1 is SGHVS and CDR2 is FQNEAQ in the germline V gene. The CDR3 contains 17 residues. J gave up 0 bases and V 1 base, and 6 bases lay outside the gene matches. The CDR3 DNA is TGTGCCAGCAGCTTAGTTCTAGCGGGGAGTTACCAAGAGACCCAGTACTTC. This encodes CASSLVLAGSYQETQYF. The variable domain in full, completed from reference TRBV7-8 and TRBJ2-5, reads GAGVSQSPRYKVAKRGQDVALRCDPISGHVSLFWYQQALGQGPEFLTYFQNEAQLDKSGLPSDRFFAERPEGSVSTLKIQRTQQEDSAVYLCASSLVLAGSYQETQYFGPGTRLLVL.

The sample holds many counts of this clonotype. The rearrangement links TRBV25-1 to TRBJ1-6; D is perhaps TRBD1 (5 bases). Germline V gene lookup returns CDR1 MGHDK and CDR2 SYGVNS. CDR3 length equals 15 residues. Between the trimmed V and J ends, which lost 1 base and 10 bases, there was a span of 14 bases. The CDR3 nucleotides are TGTGCCAGCAGTGAATTGGGCAGGGCAGGATCACCCCTCCACTTT. Amino acids: CASSELGRAGSPLHF. The full variable domain, in which reference TRBV25-1 and TRBJ1-6 provide the parts outside the CDR3, is EADIYQTPRYLVIGTGKKITLECSQTMGHDKMYWYQQDPGMELHLIHYSYGVNSTEKGDLSSESTVSRIRTEHFPLTLESARPSHTSQYLCASSELGRAGSPLHFGNGTRLTVT.

This clonotype was seen repeatedly, ten times or more. An end of the junction does not agree with germline; a read error may underlie this. This chain uses TRBV15 with TRBJ1-2; D is possibly TRBD1 (6 bases). Germline V gene lookup returns CDR1 LNHNV and CDR2 YYDKDF (reference sequence). There are 13 residues in the CDR3. For the CDR3, the DNA is TGTGCCACCAGCCGGATACCAGGCGAACAGGGATCCTTC. Translated: CATSRIPGEQGSF.